These 13 T cell receptor beta chains were sequenced from one sample in a study of patients and donors after allogeneic stem cell transplantation. MiXCR, applied by TCRdb to the RT-PCR reads, yields one record per CDR3 protein. The table lists some 880,000 distinct CDR3 sequences, roughly 18% of them singletons, with approximately 5.9% in the top ten. The sample taken for sequencing was blood, either unsorted or a sorted T cell fraction (not recorded which). Receptor source: a human donor who was either an allogeneic HSCT recipient or a stem cell or donor lymphocyte infusion donor (not recorded which). It is not recorded whose cells these are; they may come from a transplant donor.

This clonotype was seen a few times. The chain employs TRBV20-1 and TRBJ1-2, with a possible D match to TRBD1 (5 bases). Trimming took 2 bases from V and 1 from J, leaving 14 bases between them. This CDR3 has 15 amino acids. CDR1 and CDR2 (germline): DFQATT, SNEGSKA (reference sequence). The CDR3 sequence is CSARRGGSFNYGYTF. The CDR3 coding sequence is TGCAGTGCTAGACGCGGGGGTTCGTTTAACTATGGCTACACCTTC.

The rearrangement links TRBV9 to TRBJ2-3; D not resolved. CDR3 length: 16 residues. Deletions cut 0 bases from V and 5 bases from J, with 16 bases between. Germline CDR1 reads SGDLS; CDR2 reads YYNGEE. The CDR3 DNA follows: TGTGCCAGCAGCGTAGTCTCCGGAAATGCAAGAGATACGCAGTATTTT. It codes for CASSVVSGNARDTQYF.

This sequence joins TRBV7-2 and TRBJ2-7; TRBD1 is a possible D gene (6 bases). This CDR3 contains 15 residues. Germline V CDR1 and CDR2: SGHTA, FQGNSA. Trimming took off 5 bases at V and 2 bases at J, with 16 bases between the two ends. CDR3 sequence reads: CASSQGPGITYEQYF. CDR3 sequence (DNA): TGTGCCAGCAGCCAGGGGCCAGGCATCACCTACGAGCAGTACTTC.

In this sample, this clonotype turned up a few times. This could be a read error, since a much larger clone is one nucleotide away. The V gene is TRBV29-1, the J gene TRBJ1-1; tentative D call: TRBD1 (5 bases). CDR1 and CDR2 (germline): SQVTM, ANQGSEA. The CDR3 runs 12 residues. CDR3 DNA: TGCAGTTTCAGGGCCATTAACACTGAAGCTTTCTTT. It translates to CSFRAINTEAFF.

This clonotype occurred a few times. The V and J genes are TRBV6-2 or TRBV6-3 and TRBJ2-7, with D unresolved. This CDR3 has 15 amino acids. CDR1 and CDR2 from the germline V gene are MNHEY and SVGEGT. Trimming took off 6 bases at V and 0 bases at J, with 15 bases between the two ends. The CDR3 is CASRASLRSSYEQYF. In DNA, the CDR3 is TGTGCCAGCAGGGCTTCGTTACGGAGCTCCTACGAGCAGTACTTC.

This chain connects TRBV5-5 to TRBJ1-5, with TRBD1 as a possible D gene (6 bases). Trimming removed 2 bases from V and 5 bases from J, with 20 bases in between. Germline CDR1 SGHKS, CDR2 YYEKEE (reference sequence). The CDR3 sequence is 17 residues long. The CDR3 coding sequence is TGTGCCAGCAGCTTATACATGTCCAGGGGAAGGGATCAGCCCCAGCATTTT. Residues: CASSLYMSRGRDQPQHF.

This clonotype appeared a few times. The chain carries TRBV7-2 and TRBJ2-1; D could derive from TRBD1 or TRBD2 (6 bases each). Trimming took off 5 bases at V and 3 bases at J, with 17 bases between the two ends. This CDR3 region has 16 residues. CDR1 and CDR2 from the germline V gene are SGHTA and FQGNSA. The CDR3 DNA reads TGTGCCAGCAGCCCCCAGGGGAGTAGCGGCTACAATGAGCAGTTCTTC. Translated, it gives CASSPQGSSGYNEQFF.

The chain is built from TRBV19 and TRBJ2-1; D perhaps matches TRBD2 (6 bases). Germline CDR1 is LNHDA and CDR2 is SQIVND (reference sequence). The germline V and J ends were trimmed by 4 bases and 1 base, with 17 bases remaining between them. The CDR3 runs to 17 residues. The CDR3 here is CASSRGGAGPSYNEQFF. For the CDR3, the DNA is TGTGCCAGTAGTAGAGGAGGCGCGGGACCTTCCTACAATGAGCAGTTCTTC.

The rearrangement joins TRBV7-2 to TRBJ2-1, with a tentative D call TRBD1 (7 bases). V lost 5 bases to trimming and J lost 7 bases, with 21 bases between them. Germline assignment: CDR1 SGHTA and CDR2 FQGNSA. This CDR3 is 16 amino acids long. CDR3 nucleotides: TGTGCCAGCAGCCAAGGGGGCCTAGCGCTACCTAATGAGCAGTTCTTC. This encodes CASSQGGLALPNEQFF. The whole variable domain, remainder taken from reference TRBV7-2 and TRBJ2-1, is GAGVSQSPSNKVTEKGKDVELRCDPISGHTALYWYRQSLGQGLEFLIYFQGNSAPDKSGLPSDRFSAERTGGSVSTLTIQRTQQEDSAVYLCASSQGGLALPNEQFFGPGTRLTVL.

This clonotype was picked up many times. The J gene is TRBJ2-7, the V gene TRBV3-1; D ambiguous. With 2 bases removed from V and 3 bases from J, the gap between germline ends came to 5 bases. This CDR3 has 12 amino acids. Germline V gene data show CDR1 as LGHDT and CDR2 as YNNKEL (reference sequence). CDR3 in amino acids: CASSQSDYEQYF. Here the CDR3 DNA reads TGTGCCAGCAGCCAATCGGACTACGAGCAGTACTTC.

This clonotype was observed a handful of times. J is TRBJ2-7 and V is TRBV5-1, with TRBD2 as a possible D gene (5 bases). Germline V CDR1 and CDR2: SGHRS, YFSETQ. This CDR3 is built from 13 residues. Trimming pared 4 bases from V and 1 base from J, leaving 9 bases between. CDR3 nucleotide sequence: TGCGCCAGCAGCATCCCGGGGTCCTACGAGCAGTACTTC. This codes for CASSIPGSYEQYF.

The chain is built from TRBV6-1 and TRBJ2-7; TRBD1 might be the D (6 bases). CDR3 length: 14 residues. Germline values: CDR1 MNHNS, CDR2 SASEGT. The V end lost 7 bases, the J end lost 0 bases, and 13 bases lay between the germline ends. The CDR3 is CASKRQENSYEQYF. In DNA, the CDR3 is TGTGCCAGCAAGCGACAGGAGAACTCCTACGAGCAGTACTTC.

The rearrangement uses TRBV7-9 and TRBJ2-5; the D is unclear. The V gene lost 5 bases and the J gene lost 4 bases, with 11 bases spanning the gap. The CDR3 covers 13 residues. Germline V gene lookup returns CDR1 SEHNR and CDR2 FQNEAQ (reference sequence). This CDR3 is CASSGRARETQYF. The CDR3 DNA reads TGTGCCAGCAGCGGCCGGGCCCGAGAGACCCAGTACTTC. Supplemented by reference TRBV7-9 and TRBJ2-5, the full variable domain reads DTGVSQNPRHKITKRGQNVTFRCDPISEHNRLYWYRQTLGQGPEFLTYFQNEAQLEKSRLLSDRFSAERPKGSFSTLEIQRTEQGDSAMYLCASSGRARETQYFGPGTRLLVL.